A single sample is the source of the 7 T cell receptor beta chains below, sequenced in a study of blood T cells in healthy people across ages. Primers used in a second PCR of about 6 to 11 cycles were a sample-barcoded 5' primer and a J-beta primer mix. TCRdb re-derived calls from the 5' RACE reads in MiXCR, one entry per CDR3 protein. In the table there are 1.5 million to 1.8 million distinct CDR3 sequences, less than 45% of which are singletons. The material sequenced was blood. The receptors were gathered from a woman under 30 in good health.

This clonotype was observed a few times. The DNA of the CDR3 is TGTGCCAGCAGTTCCAACTTGGATTACTACGAGCAGTACTTC. It is translated as CASSSNLDYYEQYF. The chain carries TRBV27 and TRBJ2-7; D is undetermined. There are 14 residues in the CDR3. The V gene lost 4 bases and the J gene lost 3 bases, with 13 bases spanning the gap. Germline loops: CDR1 MNHEY, CDR2 SMNVEV (reference sequence).

This clonotype was counted a few times. V is TRBV7-2 and J is TRBJ2-5; D is perhaps TRBD2 (5 bases). The J call is doubtful: the DNA matches TRBJ2-7 better. This CDR3 has 13 amino acids. Germline values: CDR1 SGHTA, CDR2 FQGNSA. CDR3 loop: CASSWRRAAEQYF. The CDR3 DNA is TGTGCCAGCAGCTGGAGGCGGGCCGCCGAGCAGTACTTC.

This chain links TRBV6-2 or TRBV6-3 with TRBJ1-2; no clear D gene. This CDR3 has 13 amino acids. The V end lost 6 bases, the J end lost 4 bases, and 12 bases lay between the germline ends. Germline V gene sequence: CDR1 MNHEY, CDR2 SVGEGT. DNA for the CDR3: TGTGCCAGCAGATTTGGAATCCTCTATGGCTACACCTTC. Translated: CASRFGILYGYTF.

This chain uses TRBV7-9 with TRBJ1-5; D is unclear. There are 10 residues in the CDR3. V lost 6 bases to trimming and J lost 8 bases, with 5 bases between them. Germline CDR1 is SEHNR and CDR2 is FQNEAQ (reference sequence). CDR3 residues: CASSLEPQHF. CDR3 DNA sequence: TGTGCCAGCAGTTTGGAGCCCCAGCATTTT.

The V gene is TRBV2, the J gene TRBJ1-6, with TRBD1 matching 7 bases. The length of the CDR3 is 16 residues. V lost 7 bases, J lost 6 bases, and 12 bases stayed unmatched. Germline V gene lookup returns CDR1 SNHLY and CDR2 FYNNEI. For the CDR3, the DNA is TGTGCCAGCACCATCTTAGACAAGGGGGCTAATTCACCCCTCCACTTT. Translating gives CASTILDKGANSPLHF.

In nucleotides, the CDR3 is TGTGCCAGCAGCTTAGTAGGCAGGGTTGTTGATACGCAGTATTTT. It translates to CASSLVGRVVDTQYF. The chain carries TRBV5-6 and TRBJ2-3; D is perhaps TRBD1 (5 bases). The CDR3 consists of 15 residues. The germline gives CDR1 SGHDT, CDR2 YYEEEE. V shed 2 bases and J shed 6 bases, with 16 bases lying between them.

This clonotype was observed a handful of times. V is TRBV6-7 and J is TRBJ2-5, with a weak D call TRBD2 (5 bases). With the DNA end fitting TRBJ2-7 better, the J assignment may be wrong. TRBV6-7 is placed among ORFs of uncertain function. CDR3 length: 15 amino acids. The CDR3 nucleotides are TGTGCCAGCAGCGGCTCACTAGTTTCGAAGTGCGAGCAGTACTTC. It is translated as CASSGSLVSKCEQYF.